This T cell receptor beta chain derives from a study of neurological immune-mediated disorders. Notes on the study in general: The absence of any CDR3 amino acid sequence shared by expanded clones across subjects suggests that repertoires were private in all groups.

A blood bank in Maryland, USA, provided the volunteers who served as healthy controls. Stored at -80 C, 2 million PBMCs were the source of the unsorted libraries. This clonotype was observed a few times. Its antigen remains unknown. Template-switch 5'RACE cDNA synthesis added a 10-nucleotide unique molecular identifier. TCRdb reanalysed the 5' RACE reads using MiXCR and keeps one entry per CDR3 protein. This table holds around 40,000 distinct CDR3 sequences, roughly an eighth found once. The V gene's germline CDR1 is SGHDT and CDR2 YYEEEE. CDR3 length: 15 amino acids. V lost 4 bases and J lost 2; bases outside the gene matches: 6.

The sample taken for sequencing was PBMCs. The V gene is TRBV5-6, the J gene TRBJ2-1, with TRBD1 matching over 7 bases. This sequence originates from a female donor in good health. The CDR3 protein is CASSADRVAYNEQFF. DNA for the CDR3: TGTGCCAGCAGCGCCGACAGGGTAGCCTACAATGAGCAGTTCTTC.